This TCR beta chain is drawn from a study of cytomegalovirus exposure and HLA in healthy donors. Study results and limitations: The classifier, whose performance was assessed in both the original and validation cohorts, reportedly diagnosed cytomegalovirus status with high specificity and sensitivity.

The CDR3 is made up of 13 amino acids. V lost 1 base to trimming and J lost 0 bases, with 4 bases between them. Germline V gives CDR1 SGHNT, CDR2 YYREEE (reference sequence). The PCR employed 60 Vbeta primers together with 13 Jbeta primers. The protocol was immunoSEQ multiplex PCR, while the TCRdb copy is restricted to in-frame clones and leaves out a portion. The sample has over 150,000 clones, roughly 70% seen once; the top ten hold around 3%. A remark on this clone: The antigen is unknown.

The TCR sequence derives from a woman aged 45 to 65 in good health and CMV-seropositive. Sequencing was performed on PBMCs. V usage is TRBV5-4 and J usage is TRBJ2-5; D is unresolved. The CDR3 DNA follows: TGTGCCAGCAGCTTGAGAGACCAAGAGACCCAGTACTTC. This translates into CASSLRDQETQYF.